Listed here are 11 T cell receptor beta chains from one sample, sequenced in a study of early T cells in non-severe SARS-CoV-2 infection. TCRdb reprocessed the 5' RACE reads with MiXCR, giving one entry per CDR3 protein. The sample shows 62,000 or so distinct CDR3 sequences, about 9.9% of them seen only once. Sample: whole blood. Source of these receptors: an adult who was a healthcare worker with PCR-confirmed SARS-CoV-2 infection or an uninfected control (not recorded which).

This clonotype came up a few times. The chain has TRBV14 and TRBJ2-1; 7 positions match TRBD1. The germline V gene encodes CDR1 SGHDN and CDR2 FVKESK. This CDR3 comprises 13 residues. V shed 4 bases, J shed 9 bases, and the junction held 6 bases outside the gene matches. This chain's CDR3 is CASSRQGYGEQFF. Written as DNA, the CDR3 is TGTGCCAGCAGCCGACAGGGTTACGGTGAGCAGTTCTTC.

The chain is built from TRBV20-1 and TRBJ2-3; D ambiguous. Trimming pared 2 bases from V and 4 bases from J, leaving 16 bases between. Germline CDR1 is DFQATT and CDR2 is SNEGSKA (reference sequence). This CDR3 comprises 15 residues. The CDR3 DNA reads TGCAGTGCTAGACAAGGATGGCCCCCGGCAGATACGCAGTATTTT. As protein: CSARQGWPPADTQYF.

This chain uses TRBV12-3 or TRBV12-4 with TRBJ2-7; 7 bases fit TRBD2. CDR3 length equals 16 residues. Unmatched junction bases numbered 10, after V lost 3 bases and J lost 2 bases. The CDR3 reads CASSFPPCGGPYEQYV. For the CDR3, the DNA is TGTGCCAGCAGTTTTCCTCCTTGCGGGGGACCCTACGAGCAGTACGTC.

This clonotype was counted ten times or more. The chain recombines TRBV7-2 with TRBJ2-3; 8 bases are shared with TRBD2. The CDR3 spans 16 residues. Germline trimming cut 5 bases from V and 3 bases from J; bases unmatched to any gene: 10. The germline V gene encodes CDR1 SGHTA and CDR2 FQGNSA. In DNA form, the CDR3 reads TGTGCCAGCAGCCGTGGAACCATAGCGGGGACAGATACGCAGTATTTT. This sequence encodes CASSRGTIAGTDTQYF.

This clonotype was counted at least ten times. V usage is TRBV7-2 and J usage is TRBJ2-3; 13 bases match TRBD2. Germline assignment: CDR1 SGHTA and CDR2 FQGNSA. J lost 6 bases, V lost 2 bases, and 14 bases had no gene match. The CDR3 contains 19 residues. The CDR3 sequence: CASSLTGTSGASRGDTQYF. CDR3 DNA: TGTGCCAGCAGCTTAACTGGGACTAGCGGGGCCTCCCGAGGGGATACGCAGTATTTT.

The J gene is TRBJ2-7, the V gene TRBV5-5; a weak D match, TRBD1 (5 bases). The CDR3 length is 11 residues. V was clipped by 4 bases and J by 7 bases, with 9 bases between them. Germline loops: CDR1 SGHKS, CDR2 YYEKEE (reference sequence). The CDR3 loop reads CASSLDTEQYV. In nucleotides, the CDR3 is TGTGCCAGCAGCCTGGACACGGAGCAGTACGTC.

J is TRBJ2-2 and V is TRBV5-1; D remains unclear. Germline assignment: CDR1 SGHRS and CDR2 YFSETQ. This CDR3 has 14 residues. Trimming stripped 4 bases from V and 5 bases from J, with 12 bases between. The CDR3 DNA reads as TGCGCCAGCAGCGCCCAGAGTGATACCGGGGAGCTGTTTTTT. It is translated as CASSAQSDTGELFF. Full variable domain (outside the CDR3, taken from reference TRBV5-1 and TRBJ2-2): KAGVTQTPRYLIKTRGQQVTLSCSPISGHRSVSWYQQTPGQGLQFLFEYFSETQRNKGNFPGRFSGRQFSNSRSEMNVSTLELGDSALYLCASSAQSDTGELFFGEGSRLTVL.

This chain connects TRBV12-3 or TRBV12-4 to TRBJ2-3, with TRBD2 as a possible D gene (6 bases). V dropped 5 bases and J dropped 0 bases, with 9 bases sitting between them. This CDR3 is built from 14 residues. This chain's CDR3 is CASSRGESTDTQYF. In DNA, the CDR3 is TGTGCCAGCAGTCGCGGGGAGAGCACAGATACGCAGTATTTT.

This clonotype was found a few times. The chain is built from TRBV6-2 or TRBV6-3 and TRBJ1-6; D perhaps matches TRBD1 (5 bases). The CDR3 covers 17 residues. Deletions cut 2 bases from V and 15 bases from J, with 26 bases between. Germline CDR1 and CDR2: MNHEY and SVGEGT. Here the CDR3 DNA reads TGTGCCAGCAGTTACGAGAGGGGCGATCCTCCGGGGGATAGCCTCCACTTT. This translates into CASSYERGDPPGDSLHF.

The gene calls are TRBV28 and TRBJ1-6, with TRBD1 as a possible D gene (5 bases). The CDR3 length is 17 residues. The germline gives CDR1 MDHEN, CDR2 SYDVKM. V gave up 3 bases and J gave up 0 bases, with 12 bases separating them. The CDR3, as DNA: TGTGCCAGCAGTTTGGTCGGGAGGGGCTCCTATAATTCACCCCTCCACTTT. Amino acids: CASSLVGRGSYNSPLHF.

This clonotype was observed many times. This chain uses TRBV6-4 with TRBJ1-2; 7 bases align to TRBD1. J was trimmed by 5 bases and V by 4 bases; bases with no gene match: 13. Germline values: CDR1 MRHNA, CDR2 SNTAGT. The CDR3 has 16 residues. The CDR3 reads CASSGIWDRGQYGYTF. The CDR3 bases are TGTGCCAGCAGTGGCATTTGGGACCGGGGACAGTATGGCTACACCTTC.